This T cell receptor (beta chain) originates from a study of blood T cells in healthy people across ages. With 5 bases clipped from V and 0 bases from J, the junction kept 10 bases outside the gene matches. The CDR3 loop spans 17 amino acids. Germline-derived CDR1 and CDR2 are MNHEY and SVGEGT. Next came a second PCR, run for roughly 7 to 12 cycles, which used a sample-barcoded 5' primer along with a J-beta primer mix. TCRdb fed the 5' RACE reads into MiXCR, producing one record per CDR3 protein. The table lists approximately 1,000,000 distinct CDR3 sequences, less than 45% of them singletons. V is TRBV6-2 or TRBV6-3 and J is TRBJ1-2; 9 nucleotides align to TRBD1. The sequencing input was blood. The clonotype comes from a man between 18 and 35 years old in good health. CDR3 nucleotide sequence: TGTGCCAGCAGTCACCGGGACAGGGACTTCACTAACTATGGCTACACCTTC. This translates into CASSHRDRDFTNYGYTF.